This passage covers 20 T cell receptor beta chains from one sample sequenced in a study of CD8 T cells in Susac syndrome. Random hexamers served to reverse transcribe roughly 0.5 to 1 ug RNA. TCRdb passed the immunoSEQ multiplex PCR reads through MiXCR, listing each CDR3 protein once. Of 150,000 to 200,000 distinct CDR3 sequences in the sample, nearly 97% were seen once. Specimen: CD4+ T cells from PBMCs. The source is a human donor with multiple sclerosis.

The CDR3 spells CASSRESEYGYTF. In nucleotides, the CDR3 is TGTGCCAGCAGCCGGGAGAGCGAGTATGGCTACACCTTC. V is TRBV2 and J is TRBJ1-2; D gene uncertain. Germline values: CDR1 SNHLY, CDR2 FYNNEI. The V end was cut by 6 bases, the J end by 5 bases, with 13 bases between. The CDR3 consists of 13 residues.

CDR3 sequence (DNA): TGTGCCAGCAGCTTAATAGGAAGGGGACAAGAGACCCAGTACTTC. Translation gives CASSLIGRGQETQYF. This sequence joins TRBV7-3 and TRBJ2-5, with D perhaps matching TRBD1 (5 bases). V lost 1 base, J lost 2 bases, and 11 bases lay in between. The CDR3 is 15 residues long. Germline V gene sequence: CDR1 SGHTA, CDR2 FQGTGA.

As DNA, the CDR3 is TGTGCCAGCAGCTACCTGCCGGGACAGGGGGCGGGCTCTGGGGCCAACGTCCTGACTTTC. Protein product: CASSYLPGQGAGSGANVLTF. This chain uses TRBV11-1 with TRBJ2-6; 12 bases match TRBD1. Looked up from germline, CDR1 is SGHAT and CDR2 is FQDESV (reference sequence). V lost 4 bases, J lost 0 bases, and 10 bases stayed unmatched. This CDR3 comprises 20 residues.

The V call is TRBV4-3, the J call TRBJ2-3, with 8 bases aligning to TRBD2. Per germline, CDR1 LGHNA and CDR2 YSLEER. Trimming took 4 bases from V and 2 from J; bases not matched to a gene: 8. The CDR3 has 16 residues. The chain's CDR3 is CASSPIAGLFTDTQYF. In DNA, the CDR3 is TGCGCCAGCAGCCCCATAGCGGGGTTGTTCACAGATACGCAGTATTTT.

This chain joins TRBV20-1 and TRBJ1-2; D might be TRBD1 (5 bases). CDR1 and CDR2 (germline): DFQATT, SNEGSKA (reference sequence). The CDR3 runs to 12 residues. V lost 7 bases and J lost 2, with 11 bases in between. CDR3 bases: TGCAGTGGGGGGTCGGAGAACTATGGCTACACCTTC. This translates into CSGGSENYGYTF.

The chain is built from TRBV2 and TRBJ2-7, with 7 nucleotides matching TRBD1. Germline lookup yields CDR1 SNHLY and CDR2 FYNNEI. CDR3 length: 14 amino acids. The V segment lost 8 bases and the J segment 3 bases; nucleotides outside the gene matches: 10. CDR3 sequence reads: CASHGTVRVYEQYF. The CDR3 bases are TGTGCCAGCCATGGGACAGTGAGGGTCTACGAGCAGTACTTC.

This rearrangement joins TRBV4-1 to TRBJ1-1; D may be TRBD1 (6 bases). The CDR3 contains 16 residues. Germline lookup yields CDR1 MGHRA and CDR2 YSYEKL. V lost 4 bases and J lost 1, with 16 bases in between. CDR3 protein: CASSPPEGVWNTEAFF. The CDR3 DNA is TGCGCCAGCAGCCCCCCAGAGGGGGTTTGGAACACTGAAGCTTTCTTT.

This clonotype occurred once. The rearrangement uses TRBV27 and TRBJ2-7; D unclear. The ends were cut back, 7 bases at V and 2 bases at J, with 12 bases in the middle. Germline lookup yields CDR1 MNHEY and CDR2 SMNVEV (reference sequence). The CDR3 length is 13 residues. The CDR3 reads CASTPGSPYEQYF. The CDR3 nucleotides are TGTGCCAGCACCCCGGGCTCCCCCTACGAGCAGTACTTC.

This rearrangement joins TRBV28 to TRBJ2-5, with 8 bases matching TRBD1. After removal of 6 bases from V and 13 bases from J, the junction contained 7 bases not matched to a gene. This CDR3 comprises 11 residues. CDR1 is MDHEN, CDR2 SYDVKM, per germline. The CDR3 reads CASSHDRGGYF. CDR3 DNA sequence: TGTGCCAGCAGCCATGACAGGGGAGGGTACTTC.

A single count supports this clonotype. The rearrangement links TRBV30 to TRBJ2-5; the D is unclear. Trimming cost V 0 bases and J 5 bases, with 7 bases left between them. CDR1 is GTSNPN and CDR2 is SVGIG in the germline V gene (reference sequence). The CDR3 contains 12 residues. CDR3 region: CAWSVNPETQYF. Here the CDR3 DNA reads TGTGCCTGGAGTGTAAACCCCGAGACCCAGTACTTC.

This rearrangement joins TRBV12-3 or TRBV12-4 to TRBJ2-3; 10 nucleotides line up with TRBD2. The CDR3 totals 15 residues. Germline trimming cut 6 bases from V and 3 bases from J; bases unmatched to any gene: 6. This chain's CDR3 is CASRGTSDLTDTQYF. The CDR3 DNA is TGTGCCAGCAGGGGGACTAGCGATTTAACAGATACGCAGTATTTT.

The CDR3 sequence is CAIPTGQGNSPLHF. The CDR3 DNA reads TGTGCCATCCCGACGGGACAGGGTAATTCACCCCTCCACTTT. This sequence joins TRBV12-3 or TRBV12-4 and TRBJ1-6; 9 nucleotides agree with TRBD1. The CDR3 is 14 amino acids. V gave up 10 bases and J gave up 6 bases; unmatched junction bases: 7.

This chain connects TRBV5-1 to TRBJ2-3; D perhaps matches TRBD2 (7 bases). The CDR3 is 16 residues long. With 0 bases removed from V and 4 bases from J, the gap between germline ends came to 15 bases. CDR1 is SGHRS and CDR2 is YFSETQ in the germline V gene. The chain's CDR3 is CASSLASGGGADTQYF. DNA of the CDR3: TGCGCCAGCAGCTTGGCTAGCGGCGGGGGCGCAGATACGCAGTATTTT.

CDR3 residues: CASSVATGQGTEAFF. CDR3 DNA sequence: TGTGCCAGCAGCGTAGCGACAGGGCAGGGCACTGAAGCTTTCTTT. The V gene is TRBV9, the J gene TRBJ1-1, with 7 bases lining up with TRBD1. Germline CDR1 reads SGDLS; CDR2 reads YYNGEE. There are 15 residues in the CDR3. Trimming took 0 bases from V and 4 from J; bases not matched to a gene: 6.

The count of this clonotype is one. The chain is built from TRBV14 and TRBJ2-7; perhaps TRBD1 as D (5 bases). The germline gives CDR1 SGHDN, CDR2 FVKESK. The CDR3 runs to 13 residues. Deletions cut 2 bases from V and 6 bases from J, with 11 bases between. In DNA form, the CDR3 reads TGTGCCAGCAGCCAACAGGGAATCAGCGAGCAGTACTTC. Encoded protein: CASSQQGISEQYF.

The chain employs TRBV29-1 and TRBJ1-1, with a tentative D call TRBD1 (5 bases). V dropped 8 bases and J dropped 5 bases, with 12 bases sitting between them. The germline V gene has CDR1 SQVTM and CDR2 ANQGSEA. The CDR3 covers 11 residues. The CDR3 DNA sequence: TGCAGCCACCTTGAGGGGACTGAAGCTTTCTTT. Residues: CSHLEGTEAFF.

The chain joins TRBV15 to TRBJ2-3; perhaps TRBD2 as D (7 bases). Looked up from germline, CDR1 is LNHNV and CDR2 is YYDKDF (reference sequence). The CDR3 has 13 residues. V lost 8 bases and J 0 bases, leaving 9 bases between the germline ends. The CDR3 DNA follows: TGTGCCACCGGGGGGGCTAGCACAGATACGCAGTATTTT. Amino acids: CATGGASTDTQYF. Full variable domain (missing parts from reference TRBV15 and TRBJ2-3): DAMVIQNPRYQVTQFGKPVTLSCSQTLNHNVMYWYQQKSSQAPKLLFHYYDKDFNNEADTPDNFQSRRPNTSFCFLDIRSPGLGDTAMYLCATGGASTDTQYFGPGTRLTVL.

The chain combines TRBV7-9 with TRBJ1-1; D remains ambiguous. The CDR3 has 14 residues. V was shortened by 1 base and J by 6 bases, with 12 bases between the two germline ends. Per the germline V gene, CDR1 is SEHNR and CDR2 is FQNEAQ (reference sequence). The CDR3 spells CASSLGRSPAEAFF. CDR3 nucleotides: TGTGCCAGCAGCTTAGGGAGGAGCCCGGCTGAAGCTTTCTTT.

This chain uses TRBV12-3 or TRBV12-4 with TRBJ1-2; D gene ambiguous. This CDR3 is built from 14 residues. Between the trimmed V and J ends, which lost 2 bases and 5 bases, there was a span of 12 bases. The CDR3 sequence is CASSLSGEGYGYTF. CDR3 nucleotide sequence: TGTGCCAGCAGTTTATCGGGTGAGGGTTATGGCTACACCTTC.

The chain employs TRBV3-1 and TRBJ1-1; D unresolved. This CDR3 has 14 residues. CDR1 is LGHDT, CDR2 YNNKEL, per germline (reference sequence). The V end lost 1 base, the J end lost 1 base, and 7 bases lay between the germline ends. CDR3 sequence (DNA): TGTGCCAGCAGCCAAGTTGCAGCGAACACTGAAGCTTTCTTT. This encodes CASSQVAANTEAFF. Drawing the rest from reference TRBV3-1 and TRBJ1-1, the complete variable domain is DTAVSQTPKYLVTQMGNDKSIKCEQNLGHDTMYWYKQDSKKFLKIMFSYNNKELIINETVPNRFSPKSPDKAHLNLHINSLELGDSAVYFCASSQVAANTEAFFGQGTRLTVV.